Listed below are T cell receptor beta chains from one sample, sequenced in a study of regulatory T cells in long-lasting Graves disease. TCRdb called the multiplex PCR reads again in MiXCR, with one record for every CDR3 protein. There are around 450,000 distinct CDR3 sequences in the sample; more than 13% occur only once, and 16% lies in the top ten. This same sample was also part of a study on T cells in Graves' hyperthyroidism and ophthalmopathy.

This specimen was peripheral blood mononuclear cells (PBMCs), taken at new diagnosis, from a patient treated with antithyroid drugs. Receptors were obtained from a woman aged 30 to 39 with Graves disease. CDR3s include the opening cysteine and the closing phenylalanine or tryptophan.

j_call: TRBJ1-5; v_call: TRBV6-2/TRBV6-3; cdr3_aa: CASGDSDSTGQPQHF
j_call: TRBJ2-5; v_call: TRBV3-1; cdr3_aa: CASSSGTRAQETQYF
j_call: TRBJ2-3; v_call: TRBV20-1; cdr3_aa: CSAIAGGTVRNTDTQYF
j_call: TRBJ2-2; v_call: TRBV9; cdr3_aa: CASSERGTSGNTGELFF
j_call: TRBJ2-7; v_call: TRBV20-1; cdr3_aa: CSARDRTLASDEQYF
j_call: TRBJ2-7; v_call: TRBV24-1; cdr3_aa: CATSAQTSGSYEQYF
j_call: TRBJ2-1; v_call: TRBV27; cdr3_aa: CASSFADYNEQFF
j_call: TRBJ2-5; v_call: TRBV11-2; cdr3_aa: CASTPQPSEQETQYF
j_call: TRBJ1-6; v_call: TRBV30; cdr3_aa: CAWSPWRWVGDSPLHF
j_call: TRBJ1-1; v_call: TRBV11-2; cdr3_aa: CASSQLTGENTEAFF
j_call: TRBJ1-1; v_call: TRBV18; cdr3_aa: CASSPSGTANTEAFF
j_call: TRBJ2-5; v_call: TRBV6-1; cdr3_aa: CATHSSGKETQYF
j_call: TRBJ2-2; v_call: TRBV25-1; cdr3_aa: CASSEFGRTGELFF
j_call: TRBJ2-7; v_call: TRBV11-2; cdr3_aa: CASSLGLVPAYEQYF
j_call: TRBJ1-3; v_call: TRBV15; cdr3_aa: CATSRDLSGVSGNTIYF
j_call: TRBJ1-1; v_call: TRBV12-3/TRBV12-4; cdr3_aa: CATGIRDSVNTEAFF
j_call: TRBJ2-1; v_call: TRBV2; cdr3_aa: CANLLGVGEQFF
j_call: TRBJ2-3; v_call: TRBV30; cdr3_aa: CAWRSLSDTQYF
j_call: TRBJ2-7; v_call: TRBV7-9; cdr3_aa: CASSALAELAGSEQYF
j_call: TRBJ2-7; v_call: TRBV4-1; cdr3_aa: CASSQERGGSYEQYF
j_call: TRBJ2-1; v_call: TRBV6-2/TRBV6-3; cdr3_aa: CASSQLVSYNEQFF
j_call: TRBJ1-5; v_call: TRBV24-1; cdr3_aa: CATRNSDWQLDSNQPQHF
j_call: TRBJ2-7; v_call: TRBV2; cdr3_aa: CASSEATRRTYEQYF
j_call: TRBJ1-5; v_call: TRBV5-8; cdr3_aa: CASSLLLSNQPQHF
j_call: TRBJ2-2; v_call: TRBV6-1; cdr3_aa: CASIGLNHTGELFF
j_call: TRBJ1-5; v_call: TRBV6-1; cdr3_aa: CATINGLNQPQHF
j_call: TRBJ2-7; v_call: TRBV28; cdr3_aa: CASSSTGVGYEQYF
j_call: TRBJ2-1; v_call: TRBV5-8; cdr3_aa: CASSRLGLAGGAYNEQFF